This record concerns one T cell receptor beta chain sequence. This sample stems from a study of patients and donors after allogeneic stem cell transplantation. Via MiXCR, TCRdb re-called the RT-PCR reads, giving one row per CDR3 protein. Of 90,000 to 130,000 distinct CDR3 sequences in the sample, around 38% were seen once. The germline CDR1 and CDR2 sequences are LGHNA and YSLEER. CDR3 length: 16 residues. Trimming took 0 bases from V and 4 from J, leaving 15 bases between them. The sequencing input was blood, either unsorted or a sorted T cell fraction (not recorded which). V gene TRBV4-3 combines with J gene TRBJ1-1; D is ambiguous. The clonotype comes from a human donor who was either an allogeneic HSCT recipient or a stem cell or donor lymphocyte infusion donor (not recorded which). It is not recorded whose cells these are; they may come from a transplant donor. CDR3 sequence reads: CASSQDFLRSATEAFF. CDR3 DNA sequence: TGCGCCAGCAGCCAAGATTTTTTGAGATCCGCCACTGAAGCTTTCTTT.